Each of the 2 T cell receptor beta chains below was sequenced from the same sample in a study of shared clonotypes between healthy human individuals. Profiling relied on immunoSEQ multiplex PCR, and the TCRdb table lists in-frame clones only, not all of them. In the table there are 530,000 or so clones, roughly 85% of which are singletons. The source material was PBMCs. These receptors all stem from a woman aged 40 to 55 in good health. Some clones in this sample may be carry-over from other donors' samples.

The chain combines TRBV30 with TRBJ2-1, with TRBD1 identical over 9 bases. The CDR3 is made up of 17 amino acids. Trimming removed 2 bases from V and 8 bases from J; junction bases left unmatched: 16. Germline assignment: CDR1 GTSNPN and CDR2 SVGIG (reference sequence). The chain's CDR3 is CAWSFTTPGTGIHEQFF. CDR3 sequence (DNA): TGTGCCTGGAGTTTTACAACCCCCGGGACAGGGATCCATGAGCAGTTCTTC.

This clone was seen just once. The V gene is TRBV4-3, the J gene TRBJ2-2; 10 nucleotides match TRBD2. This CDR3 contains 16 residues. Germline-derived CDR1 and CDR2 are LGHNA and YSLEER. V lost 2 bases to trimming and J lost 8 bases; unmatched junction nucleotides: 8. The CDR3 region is CASSQTLAGVVGELFF. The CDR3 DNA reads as TGCGCCAGCAGCCAAACTCTAGCGGGAGTGGTAGGGGAGCTGTTTTTT.